This TCR beta chain was profiled in a study of metastatic and nonmetastatic thyroid tumors. Across the whole study: Both malignant and benign thyroid patients supplied peripheral blood and tumor or nodule tissue samples, across which the repertoires of these patients were then compared.

Every patient was untreated before thyroid surgery. In the original analysis: A classifier for distant metastasis in papillary thyroid cancer was constructed using CDR3 differences observed across clinicopathological groups. TCRdb recomputed clones from the PCR reads via MiXCR. The V and J calls shown here were made by TCRdb, not taken from the authors' results. The sample includes about 16,000 clones, around 23% seen only once; the top ten take 15%. This clone was seen only a few times. V gave up 2 bases and J gave up 3 bases, with 8 bases separating them. The CDR3 sequence is 13 residues long. From germline, CDR1 is SGHTA and CDR2 FQGNSA.

The sequenced material came from adjacent normal tissue. This receptor was identified in a female donor with papillary thyroid cancer or a benign thyroid nodule (not recorded which). Some clones in this sample may be carry-over from other donors' samples. V is TRBV7-2 and J is TRBJ2-7; unclear D gene. The chain's CDR3 is CASSLTSHYEQYF. The DNA of the CDR3 is TGTGCCAGCAGCTTAACGTCGCACTACGAGCAGTACTTC.